A selection of T cell receptor beta chains follows, all from one sample in a study of OX40 agonist ivuxolimab in advanced cancers. Some clones are missing from TCRdb's copy, which holds only in-frame ones; the method was immunoSEQ multiplex PCR. The sample yields about 79,000 clones, approximately 84% seen once. The sequencing here drew on CD4+ or CD8+ T cells sorted from blood, taken in a trial of the OX40 agonist ivuxolimab. The receptors derive from an adult with an advanced solid tumor such as melanoma, head and neck, liver or kidney cancer. CDR3s include the opening cysteine and the closing phenylalanine or tryptophan. A D gene is named only where the DNA matches it firmly. The size field is filled for only some rows; it gives once, few, many or a size class.

v_gene	j_gene	abundance	d_gene	CDR3aa	CDR3nt
TRBV9	TRBJ2-4	.	.	CASSVDGGAKNIQYF	TGTGCCAGCAGCGTAGATGGCGGAGCCAAAAACATTCAGTACTTC
TRBV19	TRBJ2-5	.	.	CASSTRPNGETQYF	TGTGCCAGTAGTACTAGACCGAACGGAGAGACCCAGTACTTC
TRBV29-1	TRBJ2-1	.	TRBD1	CSVATGGGNEQFF	TGCAGCGTTGCGACAGGGGGGGGCAATGAGCAGTTCTTC
TRBV11-2	TRBJ2-5	.	TRBD1	CASSPETGVQETQYF	TGTGCCAGCAGCCCAGAAACAGGGGTACAAGAGACCCAGTACTTC
TRBV19	TRBJ1-4	.	.	CASSINGDTNEKLFF	TGTGCCAGTAGTATTAACGGTGATACTAATGAAAAACTGTTTTTT
TRBV5-1	TRBJ1-6	few	TRBD1	CASSSGTGDYNSPLHF	TGCGCCAGCAGCTCCGGGACAGGTGACTATAATTCACCCCTCCACTTT
TRBV18	TRBJ1-5	once	.	CASSTNLDGSNQPQHF	TGTGCCAGCTCGACGAACCTGGACGGGAGCAATCAGCCCCAGCATTTT
TRBV5-4	TRBJ2-1	.	.	CASSRDAPGTRSYNEQFF	TGTGCCAGCAGCAGGGACGCTCCGGGAACCCGCTCCTACAATGAGCAGTTCTTC
TRBV15	TRBJ2-2	.	TRBD1	CATSRDGTGGELFF	TGTGCCACCAGCAGAGATGGGACAGGGGGGGAGCTGTTTTTT
TRBV6-5	TRBJ2-7	.	TRBD1	CASSYSGTGSYEQYF	TGTGCCAGCAGTTACTCCGGGACAGGGAGCTACGAGCAGTACTTC
TRBV5-6	TRBJ2-7	.	.	CASSLGISYVYEQYF	TGTGCCAGCAGCTTGGGTATATCCTACGTGTACGAGCAGTACTTC
TRBV11-2	TRBJ2-5	.	TRBD2	CASSSGTSGGETQYF	TGTGCCAGCAGCTCCGGGACTAGCGGGGGAGAGACCCAGTACTTC
TRBV7-9	TRBJ2-1	.	TRBD2	CASSTFRVAGGYNEQFF	TGTGCCAGCAGTACCTTTAGAGTAGCGGGAGGGTACAATGAGCAGTTCTTC
TRBV29-1	TRBJ2-4	.	.	CSVLDGTLSAKNIQYF	TGCAGCGTTCTAGACGGGACACTTAGTGCCAAAAACATTCAGTACTTC
TRBV28	TRBJ1-3	.	.	CASRRSGTFRNTIYF	TGTGCCAGCAGACGTTCGGGGACCTTTAGAAACACCATATATTTT
TRBV10-2	TRBJ2-7	few	.	CASSPNYEQYF	TGCGCCAGCAGCCCCAACTACGAGCAGTACTTC
TRBV5-8	TRBJ1-1	once	TRBD1	CASSIGQANWGAFF	TGTGCCAGCAGCATCGGACAGGCAAACTGGGGAGCTTTCTTT
TRBV30	TRBJ1-3	.	.	CASTPGGNTIYF	TGTGCCTCCACCCCTGGGGGAAACACCATATATTTT
TRBV5-4	TRBJ2-3	.	.	CASSLIGGTDTQYF	TGTGCCAGCAGCTTAATTGGGGGTACAGATACGCAGTATTTT
TRBV7-6	TRBJ2-3	few	.	CASSLGGGRKTSTDTQYF	TGTGCCAGCAGCTTAGGAGGGGGAAGGAAAACTAGCACAGATACGCAGTATTTT
TRBV7-2	TRBJ2-1	.	TRBD2	CASSPRQTRLAAEQFF	TGTGCCAGCAGCCCCCGACAGACCCGACTAGCGGCAGAGCAGTTCTTC
TRBV28	TRBJ2-1	.	TRBD2	CASRTLAEKNEQFF	TGTGCCAGCAGGACGCTAGCGGAAAAAAATGAGCAGTTCTTC
TRBV5-1	TRBJ1-6	.	TRBD1	CASSPTQQGDNSPLHF	TGCGCCAGCAGCCCTACGCAGCAGGGGGATAATTCACCCCTCCACTTT
TRBV28	TRBJ1-2	.	TRBD1	CASSLTPQGGYGYTF	TGTGCCAGCAGCCTGACACCTCAGGGGGGCTATGGCTACACCTTC
TRBV4-1	TRBJ2-3	.	TRBD1	CASSQGIAGGDITDTQYF	TGCGCCAGCAGCCAAGGTATTGCAGGGGGCGATATTACAGATACGCAGTATTTT
TRBV11-3	TRBJ2-3	.	TRBD2	CASSLGASGSMDTQYF	TGTGCCAGCAGCTTAGGCGCTAGCGGGAGTATGGATACGCAGTATTTT
TRBV15	TRBJ2-1	.	.	CATSVRHSGEQFF	TGTGCCACCAGCGTCCGACATTCCGGTGAGCAGTTCTTC
TRBV4-3	TRBJ1-1	.	.	CASSQDKGWTEAFF	TGCGCCAGCAGCCAAGATAAGGGATGGACTGAAGCTTTCTTT
TRBV20-1	TRBJ2-7	.	.	CSAPDSYEQYF	TGCAGTGCCCCTGACAGCTACGAGCAGTACTTC
TRBV28	TRBJ2-1	.	TRBD2	CASSSLAGEVYNEQFF	TGTGCCAGCAGTTCACTAGCGGGGGAGGTCTACAATGAGCAGTTCTTC